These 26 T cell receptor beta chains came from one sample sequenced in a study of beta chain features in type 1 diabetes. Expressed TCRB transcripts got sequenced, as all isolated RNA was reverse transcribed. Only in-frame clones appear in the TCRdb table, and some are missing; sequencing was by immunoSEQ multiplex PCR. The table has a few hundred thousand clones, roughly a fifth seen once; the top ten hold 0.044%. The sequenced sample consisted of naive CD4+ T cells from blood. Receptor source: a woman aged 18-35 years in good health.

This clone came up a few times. Written as DNA, the CDR3 is TGTGCCAGCAGCCAAATGGAGAGGAGAGATACGCAGTATTTT. Translation gives CASSQMERRDTQYF. The V gene is TRBV4-2, the J gene TRBJ2-3, with D hard to call. The germline gives CDR1 LGHNA, CDR2 YNFKEQ. This CDR3 region has 14 residues. The V and J ends lost 2 bases and 5 bases respectively, with 11 bases between them.

The CDR3 bases are TGCGCCAGCAGCCAAAGTGAGGGAGGGGCCGGTGAAAAACTGTTTTTT. It yields the protein CASSQSEGGAGEKLFF. V and J are TRBV4-1 and TRBJ1-4; D is perhaps TRBD1 (5 bases). V was trimmed by 2 bases and J by 7 bases, leaving 17 bases between them. From germline, CDR1 is MGHRA and CDR2 YSYEKL. The CDR3 extends over 16 amino acids.

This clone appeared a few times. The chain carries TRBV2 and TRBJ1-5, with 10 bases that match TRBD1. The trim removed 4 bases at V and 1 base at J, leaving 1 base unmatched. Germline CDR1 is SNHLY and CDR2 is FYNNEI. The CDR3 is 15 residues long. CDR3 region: CASSGDRGSNQPQHF. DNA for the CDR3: TGTGCCAGCAGTGGGGACAGGGGAAGCAATCAGCCCCAGCATTTT.

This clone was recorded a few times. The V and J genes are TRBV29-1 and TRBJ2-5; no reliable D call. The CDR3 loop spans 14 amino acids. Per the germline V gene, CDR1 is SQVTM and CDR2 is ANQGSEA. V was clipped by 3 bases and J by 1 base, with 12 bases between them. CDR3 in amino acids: CSVDPQSSQETQYF. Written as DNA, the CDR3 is TGCAGCGTTGACCCACAGAGTAGCCAAGAGACCCAGTACTTC.

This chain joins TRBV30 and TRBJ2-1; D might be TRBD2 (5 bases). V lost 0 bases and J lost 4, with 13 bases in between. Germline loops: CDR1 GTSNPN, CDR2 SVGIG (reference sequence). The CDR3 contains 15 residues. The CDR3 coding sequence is TGTGCCTGGAGTGTACCCTTAGAGGGATACAATGAGCAGTTCTTC. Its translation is CAWSVPLEGYNEQFF.

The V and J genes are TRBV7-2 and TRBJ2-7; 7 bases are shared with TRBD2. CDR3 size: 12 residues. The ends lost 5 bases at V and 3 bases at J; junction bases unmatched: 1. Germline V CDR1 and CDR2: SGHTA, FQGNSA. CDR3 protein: CASSPGGYEQYF. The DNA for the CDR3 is TGTGCCAGCAGCCCGGGGGGCTACGAGCAGTACTTC.

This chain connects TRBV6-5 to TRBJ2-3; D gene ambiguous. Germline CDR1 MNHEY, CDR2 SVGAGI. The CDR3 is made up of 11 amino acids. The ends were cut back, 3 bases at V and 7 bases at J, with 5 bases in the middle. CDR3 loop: CASSYTNTQYF. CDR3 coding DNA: TGTGCCAGCAGTTATACAAATACGCAGTATTTT.

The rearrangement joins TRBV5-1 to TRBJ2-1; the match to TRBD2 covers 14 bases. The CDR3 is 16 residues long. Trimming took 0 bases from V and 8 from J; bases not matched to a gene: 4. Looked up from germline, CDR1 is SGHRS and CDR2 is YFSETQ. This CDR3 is CASSLGLAGGLDEQFF. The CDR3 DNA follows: TGCGCCAGCAGCTTGGGACTAGCGGGAGGGTTGGATGAGCAGTTCTTC.

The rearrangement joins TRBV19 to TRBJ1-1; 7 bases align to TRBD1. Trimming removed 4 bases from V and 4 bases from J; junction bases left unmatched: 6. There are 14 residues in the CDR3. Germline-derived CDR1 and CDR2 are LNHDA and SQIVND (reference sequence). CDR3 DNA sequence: TGTGCCAGTAGTAGGGGGACAGACGGCACTGAAGCTTTCTTT. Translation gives CASSRGTDGTEAFF.

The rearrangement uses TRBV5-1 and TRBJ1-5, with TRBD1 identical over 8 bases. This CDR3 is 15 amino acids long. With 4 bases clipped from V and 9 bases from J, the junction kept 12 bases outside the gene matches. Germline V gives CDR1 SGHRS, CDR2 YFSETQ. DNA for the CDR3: TGCGCCAGCAGCACGGACGGGACAGGCCTATCGCCCCAGCATTTT. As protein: CASSTDGTGLSPQHF. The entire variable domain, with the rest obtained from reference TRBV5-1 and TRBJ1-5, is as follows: KAGVTQTPRYLIKTRGQQVTLSCSPISGHRSVSWYQQTPGQGLQFLFEYFSETQRNKGNFPGRFSGRQFSNSRSEMNVSTLELGDSALYLCASSTDGTGLSPQHFGDGTRLSIL.

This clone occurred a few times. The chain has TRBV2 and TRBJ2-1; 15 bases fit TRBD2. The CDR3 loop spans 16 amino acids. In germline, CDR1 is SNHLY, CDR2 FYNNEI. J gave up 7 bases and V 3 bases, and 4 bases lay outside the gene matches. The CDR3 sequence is CASSELGLAGGNEQFF. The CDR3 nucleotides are TGTGCCAGCAGTGAGCTAGGACTAGCGGGAGGGAATGAGCAGTTCTTC. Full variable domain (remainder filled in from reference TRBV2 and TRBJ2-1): EPEVTQTPSHQVTQMGQEVILRCVPISNHLYFYWYRQILGQKVEFLVSFYNNEISEKSEIFDDQFSVERPDGSNFTLKIRSTKLEDSAMYFCASSELGLAGGNEQFFGPGTRLTVL.

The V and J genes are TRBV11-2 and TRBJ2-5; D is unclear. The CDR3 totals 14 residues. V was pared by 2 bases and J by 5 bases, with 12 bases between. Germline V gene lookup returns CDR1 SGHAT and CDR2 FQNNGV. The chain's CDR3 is CASSLIRSAETQYF. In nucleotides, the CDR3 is TGTGCCAGCAGCTTAATTCGGAGTGCCGAGACCCAGTACTTC. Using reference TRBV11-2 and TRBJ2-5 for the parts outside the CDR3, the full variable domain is EAGVAQSPRYKIIEKRQSVAFWCNPISGHATLYWYQQILGQGPKLLIQFQNNGVVDDSQLPKDRFSAERLKGVDSTLKIQPAKLEDSAVYLCASSLIRSAETQYFGPGTRLLVL.

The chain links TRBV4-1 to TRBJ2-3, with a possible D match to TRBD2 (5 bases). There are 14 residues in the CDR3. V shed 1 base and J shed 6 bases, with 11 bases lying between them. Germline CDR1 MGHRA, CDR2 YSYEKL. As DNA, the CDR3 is TGCGCCAGCAGCCAAGTTGGAGGATTGGATACGCAGTATTTT. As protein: CASSQVGGLDTQYF.

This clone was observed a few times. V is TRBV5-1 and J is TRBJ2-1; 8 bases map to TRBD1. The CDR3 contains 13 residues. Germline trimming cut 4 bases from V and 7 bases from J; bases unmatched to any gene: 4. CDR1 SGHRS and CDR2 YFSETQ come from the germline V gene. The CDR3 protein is CASSQGALNEQFF. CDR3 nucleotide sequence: TGCGCCAGCAGCCAGGGGGCTCTTAATGAGCAGTTCTTC. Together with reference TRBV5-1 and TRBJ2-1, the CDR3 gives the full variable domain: KAGVTQTPRYLIKTRGQQVTLSCSPISGHRSVSWYQQTPGQGLQFLFEYFSETQRNKGNFPGRFSGRQFSNSRSEMNVSTLELGDSALYLCASSQGALNEQFFGPGTRLTVL.

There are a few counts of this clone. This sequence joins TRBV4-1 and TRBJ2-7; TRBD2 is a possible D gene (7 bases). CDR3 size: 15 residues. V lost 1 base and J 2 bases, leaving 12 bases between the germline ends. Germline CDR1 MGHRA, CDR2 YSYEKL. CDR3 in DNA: TGCGCCAGCAGCCAAGCCAGAGGGGGGGCCTACGAGCAGTACTTC. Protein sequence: CASSQARGGAYEQYF.

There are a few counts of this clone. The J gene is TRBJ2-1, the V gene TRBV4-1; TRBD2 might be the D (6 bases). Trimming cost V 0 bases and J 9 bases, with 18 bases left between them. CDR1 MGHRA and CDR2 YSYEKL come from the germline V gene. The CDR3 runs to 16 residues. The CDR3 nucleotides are TGCGCCAGCAGCCAAGATTCCGCGGGAATTAGGGGTGAGCAGTTCTTC. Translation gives CASSQDSAGIRGEQFF.

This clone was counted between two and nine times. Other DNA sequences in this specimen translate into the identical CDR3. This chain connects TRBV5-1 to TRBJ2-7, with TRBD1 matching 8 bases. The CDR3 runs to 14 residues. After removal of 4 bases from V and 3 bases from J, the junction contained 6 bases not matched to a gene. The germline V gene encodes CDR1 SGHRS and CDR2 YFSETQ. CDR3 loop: CASSPGTGSYEQYF. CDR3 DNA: TGCGCCAGCAGCCCGGGGACAGGTAGCTACGAGCAGTACTTC.

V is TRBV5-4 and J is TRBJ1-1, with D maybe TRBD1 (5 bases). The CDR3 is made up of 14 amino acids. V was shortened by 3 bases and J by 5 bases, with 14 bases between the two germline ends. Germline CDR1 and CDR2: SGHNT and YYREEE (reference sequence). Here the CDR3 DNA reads TGTGCCAGCAGCTCCCGCGGGGGAAGAACTGAAGCTTTCTTT. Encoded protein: CASSSRGGRTEAFF.

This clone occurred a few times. The CDR3: CAWNHPRRGRGYNEQFF. DNA for the CDR3: TGTGCCTGGAACCACCCCCGGCGGGGGAGGGGGTACAATGAGCAGTTCTTC. V and J are TRBV30 and TRBJ2-1, with TRBD2 as a possible D gene (7 bases). This CDR3 is 17 amino acids long. Per the germline V gene, CDR1 is GTSNPN and CDR2 is SVGIG (reference sequence). Trimming took off 4 bases at V and 4 bases at J, with 23 bases between the two ends.

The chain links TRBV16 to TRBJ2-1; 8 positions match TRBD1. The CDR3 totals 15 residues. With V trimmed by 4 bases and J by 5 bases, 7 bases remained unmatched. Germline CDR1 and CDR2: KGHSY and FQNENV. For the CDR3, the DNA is TGTGCCAGCAGCCTAAGCAGGGGGCTAAACAATGAGCAGTTCTTC. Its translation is CASSLSRGLNNEQFF. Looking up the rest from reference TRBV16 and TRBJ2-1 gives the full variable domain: GEEVAQTPKHLVRGEGQKAKLYCAPIKGHSYVFWYQQVLKNEFKFLISFQNENVFDETGMPKERFSAKCLPNSPCSLEIQATKLEDSAVYFCASSLSRGLNNEQFFGPGTRLTVL.

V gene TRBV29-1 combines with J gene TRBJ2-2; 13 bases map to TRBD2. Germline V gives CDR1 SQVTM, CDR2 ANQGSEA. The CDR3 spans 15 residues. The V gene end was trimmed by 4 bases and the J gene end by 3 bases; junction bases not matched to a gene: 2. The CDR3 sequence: CSVVGLAGDTGELFF. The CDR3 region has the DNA TGCAGCGTTGTAGGACTAGCGGGAGACACCGGGGAGCTGTTTTTT.

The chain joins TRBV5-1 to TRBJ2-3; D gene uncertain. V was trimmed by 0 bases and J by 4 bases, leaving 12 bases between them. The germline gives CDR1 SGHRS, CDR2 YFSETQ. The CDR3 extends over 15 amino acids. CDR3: CASSLEPSRADTQYF. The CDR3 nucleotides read TGCGCCAGCAGCTTGGAGCCCTCCCGGGCAGATACGCAGTATTTT.

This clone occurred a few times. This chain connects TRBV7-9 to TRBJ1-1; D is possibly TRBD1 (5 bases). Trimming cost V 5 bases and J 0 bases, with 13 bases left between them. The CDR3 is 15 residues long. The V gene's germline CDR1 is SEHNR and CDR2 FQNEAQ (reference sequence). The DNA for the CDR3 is TGTGCCAGCAGCCCCTCAGGGAGGGTGAACACTGAAGCTTTCTTT. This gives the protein CASSPSGRVNTEAFF.

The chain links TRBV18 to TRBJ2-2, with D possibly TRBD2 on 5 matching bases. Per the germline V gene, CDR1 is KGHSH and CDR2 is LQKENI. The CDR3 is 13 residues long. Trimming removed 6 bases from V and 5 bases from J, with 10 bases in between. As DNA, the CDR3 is TGTGCCAGCTCTTCTGAGGGAACCGGGGAGCTGTTTTTT. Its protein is CASSSEGTGELFF. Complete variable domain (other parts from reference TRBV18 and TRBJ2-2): NAGVMQNPRHLVRRRGQEARLRCSPMKGHSHVYWYRQLPEEGLKFMVYLQKENIIDESGMPKERFSAEFPKEGPSILRIQQVVRGDSAAYFCASSSEGTGELFFGEGSRLTVL.

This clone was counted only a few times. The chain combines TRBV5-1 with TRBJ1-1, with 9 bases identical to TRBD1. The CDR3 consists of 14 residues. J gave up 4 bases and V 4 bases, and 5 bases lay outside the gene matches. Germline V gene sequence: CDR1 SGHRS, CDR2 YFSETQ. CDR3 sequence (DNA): TGCGCCAGCAGCACCGGGACAGGGCGCACTGAAGCTTTCTTT. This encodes CASSTGTGRTEAFF.

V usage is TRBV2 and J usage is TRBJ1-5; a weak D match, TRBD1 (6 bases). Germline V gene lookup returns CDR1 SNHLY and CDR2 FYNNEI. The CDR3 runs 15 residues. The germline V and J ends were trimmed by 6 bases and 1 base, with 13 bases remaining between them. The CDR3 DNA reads TGTGCCAGCAGGGGTTCGACAGGCAGCAATCAGCCCCAGCATTTT. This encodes CASRGSTGSNQPQHF.